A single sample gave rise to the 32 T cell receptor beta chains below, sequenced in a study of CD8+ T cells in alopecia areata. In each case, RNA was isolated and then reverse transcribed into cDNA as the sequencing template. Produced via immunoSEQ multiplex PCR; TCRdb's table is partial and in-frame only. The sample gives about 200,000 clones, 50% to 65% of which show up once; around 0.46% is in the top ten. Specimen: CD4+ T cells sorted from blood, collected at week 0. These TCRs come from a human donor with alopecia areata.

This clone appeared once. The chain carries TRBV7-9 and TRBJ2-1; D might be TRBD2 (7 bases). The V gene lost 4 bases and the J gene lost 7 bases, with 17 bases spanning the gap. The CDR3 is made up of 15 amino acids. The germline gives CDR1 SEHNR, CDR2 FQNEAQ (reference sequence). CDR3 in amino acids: CASSSLRGGKNEQFF. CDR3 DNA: TGTGCCAGCAGCTCCCTTAGGGGGGGAAAGAATGAGCAGTTCTTC.

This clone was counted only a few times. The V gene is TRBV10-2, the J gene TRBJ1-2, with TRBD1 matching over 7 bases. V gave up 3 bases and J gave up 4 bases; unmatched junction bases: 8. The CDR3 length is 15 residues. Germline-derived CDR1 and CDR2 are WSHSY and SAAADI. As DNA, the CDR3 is TGCGCCAGCAGTGAACCAGGGGGTCCCGGCTATGGCTACACCTTC. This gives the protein CASSEPGGPGYGYTF.

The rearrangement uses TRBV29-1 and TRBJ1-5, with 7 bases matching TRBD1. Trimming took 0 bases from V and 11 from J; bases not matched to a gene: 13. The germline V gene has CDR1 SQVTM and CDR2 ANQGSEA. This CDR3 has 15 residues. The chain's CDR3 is CSVEDQGGPQGAQHF. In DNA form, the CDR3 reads TGCAGCGTTGAAGATCAAGGGGGCCCCCAGGGGGCCCAGCATTTT.

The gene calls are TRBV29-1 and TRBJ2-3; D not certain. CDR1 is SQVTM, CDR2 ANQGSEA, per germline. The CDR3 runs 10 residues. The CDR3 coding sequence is TGCGGAATTGGCACAGATACGCAGTATTTT. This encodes CGIGTDTQYF.

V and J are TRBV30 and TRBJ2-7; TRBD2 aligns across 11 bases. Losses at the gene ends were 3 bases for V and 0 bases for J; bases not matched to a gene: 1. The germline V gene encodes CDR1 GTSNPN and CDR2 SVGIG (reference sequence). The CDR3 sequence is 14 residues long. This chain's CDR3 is CAWRGTSGSYEQYF. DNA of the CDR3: TGTGCCTGGAGGGGGACTAGCGGCTCCTACGAGCAGTACTTC.

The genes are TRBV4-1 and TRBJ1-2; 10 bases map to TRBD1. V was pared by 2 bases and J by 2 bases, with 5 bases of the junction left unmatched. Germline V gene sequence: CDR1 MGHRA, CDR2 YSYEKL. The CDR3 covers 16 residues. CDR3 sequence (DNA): TGCGCCAGCAGCCAAAAAACGGACAGGGGGAACTATGGCTACACCTTC. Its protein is CASSQKTDRGNYGYTF.

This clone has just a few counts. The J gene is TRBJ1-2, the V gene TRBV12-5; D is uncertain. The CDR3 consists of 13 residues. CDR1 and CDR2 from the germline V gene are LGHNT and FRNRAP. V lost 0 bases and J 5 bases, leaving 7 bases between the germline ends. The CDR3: CASGLVEGYGYTF. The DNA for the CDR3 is TGTGCTAGTGGTTTGGTGGAAGGGTATGGCTACACCTTC.

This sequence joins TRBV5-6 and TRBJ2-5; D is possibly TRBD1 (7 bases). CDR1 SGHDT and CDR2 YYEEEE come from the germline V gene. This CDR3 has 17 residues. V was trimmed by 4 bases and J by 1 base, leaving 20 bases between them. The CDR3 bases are TGTGCCAGCAGCCGAACCGCGGCAGGGGGAGGCCAAGAGACCCAGTACTTC. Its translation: CASSRTAAGGGQETQYF.

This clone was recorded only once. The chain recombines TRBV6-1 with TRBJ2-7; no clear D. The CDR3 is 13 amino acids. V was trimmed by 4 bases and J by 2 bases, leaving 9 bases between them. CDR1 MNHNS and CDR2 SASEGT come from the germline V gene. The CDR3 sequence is CASSAGGPYEQYF. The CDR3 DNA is TGTGCCAGCAGTGCAGGCGGCCCCTACGAGCAGTACTTC.

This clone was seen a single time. The DNA of the CDR3 is TGTGCCAGCTCACCACAGAGCGTCACAGATACGCAGTATTTT. Its protein product is CASSPQSVTDTQYF. The chain is built from TRBV18 and TRBJ2-3; D call uncertain. The CDR3 is 14 amino acids. V was clipped by 1 base and J by 2 bases, with 7 bases between them. The germline V gene has CDR1 KGHSH and CDR2 LQKENI.

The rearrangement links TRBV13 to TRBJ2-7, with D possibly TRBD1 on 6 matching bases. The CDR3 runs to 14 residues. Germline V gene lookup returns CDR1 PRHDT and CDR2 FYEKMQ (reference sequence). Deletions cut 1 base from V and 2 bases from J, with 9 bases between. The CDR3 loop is CASSLEQGTYEQYF. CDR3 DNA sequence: TGTGCCAGCAGCTTAGAACAGGGCACCTACGAGCAGTACTTC. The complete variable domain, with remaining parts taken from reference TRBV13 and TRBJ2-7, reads AAGVIQSPRHLIKEKRETATLKCYPIPRHDTVYWYQQGPGQDPQFLISFYEKMQSDKGSIPDRFSAQQFSDYHSELNMSSLELGDSALYFCASSLEQGTYEQYFGPGTRLTVT.

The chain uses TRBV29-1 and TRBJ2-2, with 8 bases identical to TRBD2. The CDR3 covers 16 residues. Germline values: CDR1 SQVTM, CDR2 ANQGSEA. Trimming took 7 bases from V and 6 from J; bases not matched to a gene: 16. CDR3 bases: TGCAGCGCCGGGGGAGGGCGGGAGGCTGGACCCGGGGAGCTGTTTTTT. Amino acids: CSAGGGREAGPGELFF.

CDR3 protein: CASQRLDSSLGKLFF. In DNA, the CDR3 is TGTGCCAGCCAAAGGTTGGACAGCTCCCTTGGGAAACTGTTTTTT. V gene TRBV6-1 combines with J gene TRBJ1-4, with D tentatively TRBD1 (6 bases). CDR1 is MNHNS and CDR2 is SASEGT in the germline V gene. V lost 8 bases, J lost 11 bases, and 24 bases lay in between. CDR3 length equals 15 residues.

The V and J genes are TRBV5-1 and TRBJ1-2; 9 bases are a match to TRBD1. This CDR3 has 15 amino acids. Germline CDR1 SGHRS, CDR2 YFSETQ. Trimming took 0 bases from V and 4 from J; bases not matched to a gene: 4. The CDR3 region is CASSLGDRARYGYTF. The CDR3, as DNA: TGCGCCAGCAGCTTGGGGGACAGGGCGCGCTATGGCTACACCTTC.

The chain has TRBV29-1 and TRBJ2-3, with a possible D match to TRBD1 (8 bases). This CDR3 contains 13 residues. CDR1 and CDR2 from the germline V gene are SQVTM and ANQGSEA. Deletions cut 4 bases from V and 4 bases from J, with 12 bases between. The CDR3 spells CSVGTGRADTQYF. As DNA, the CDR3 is TGCAGCGTTGGGACAGGGAGGGCAGATACGCAGTATTTT.

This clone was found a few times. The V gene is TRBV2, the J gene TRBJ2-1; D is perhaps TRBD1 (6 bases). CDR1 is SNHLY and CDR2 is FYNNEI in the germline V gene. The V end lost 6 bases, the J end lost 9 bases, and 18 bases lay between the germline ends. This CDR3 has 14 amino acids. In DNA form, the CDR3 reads TGTGCCAGCAGAACGGGGTTTCTACAGGGTGAGCAGTTCTTC. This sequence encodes CASRTGFLQGEQFF.

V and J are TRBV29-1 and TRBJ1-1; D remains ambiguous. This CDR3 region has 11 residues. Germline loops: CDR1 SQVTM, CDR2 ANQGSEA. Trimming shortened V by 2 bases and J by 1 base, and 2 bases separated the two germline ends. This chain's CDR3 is CSVEPNTEAFF. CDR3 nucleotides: TGCAGCGTTGAACCGAACACTGAAGCTTTCTTT.

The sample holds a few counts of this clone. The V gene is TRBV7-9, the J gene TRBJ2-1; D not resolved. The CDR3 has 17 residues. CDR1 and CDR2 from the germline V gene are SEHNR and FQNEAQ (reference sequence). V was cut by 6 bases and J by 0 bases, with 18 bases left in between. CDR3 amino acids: CASSLGRMKNSYNEQFF. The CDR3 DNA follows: TGTGCCAGCAGTCTTGGCCGCATGAAGAACTCCTACAATGAGCAGTTCTTC. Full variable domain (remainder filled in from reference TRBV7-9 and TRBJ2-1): DTGVSQNPRHKITKRGQNVTFRCDPISEHNRLYWYRQTLGQGPEFLTYFQNEAQLEKSRLLSDRFSAERPKGSFSTLEIQRTEQGDSAMYLCASSLGRMKNSYNEQFFGPGTRLTVL.

CDR3 DNA: TGCAGCGTTTGCACACCCGGGACGGCTGCCTACGAGCAGTACTTC. It is translated as CSVCTPGTAAYEQYF. The rearrangement joins TRBV29-1 to TRBJ2-7; D possibly uses TRBD1 or TRBD2 (5 bases each). From germline, CDR1 is SQVTM and CDR2 ANQGSEA. The CDR3 has 15 residues. Trimming took off 5 bases at V and 2 bases at J, with 19 bases between the two ends.

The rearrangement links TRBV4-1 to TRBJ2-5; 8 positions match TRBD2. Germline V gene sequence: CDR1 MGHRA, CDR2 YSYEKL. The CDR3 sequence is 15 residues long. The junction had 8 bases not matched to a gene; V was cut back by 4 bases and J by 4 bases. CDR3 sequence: CASSRLGLAGETQYF. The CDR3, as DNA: TGCGCCAGCAGCCGCCTAGGGCTAGCGGGAGAGACCCAGTACTTC.

As DNA, the CDR3 is TGTGCCAGCAGCGGATACAGGGATGCAGTTCGGGAGACCCAGTACTTC. Protein: CASSGYRDAVRETQYF. V and J are TRBV9 and TRBJ2-5, with a tentative D call TRBD1 (6 bases). Germline V CDR1 and CDR2: SGDLS, YYNGEE. Trimming took off 3 bases at V and 5 bases at J, with 20 bases between the two ends. The CDR3 has 16 amino acids.

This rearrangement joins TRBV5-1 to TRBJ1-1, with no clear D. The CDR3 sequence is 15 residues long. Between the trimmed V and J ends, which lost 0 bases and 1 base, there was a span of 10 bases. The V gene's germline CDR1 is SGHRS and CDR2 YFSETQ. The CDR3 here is CASSLGLRPNTEAFF. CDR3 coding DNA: TGCGCCAGCAGCTTGGGCCTTCGACCGAACACTGAAGCTTTCTTT. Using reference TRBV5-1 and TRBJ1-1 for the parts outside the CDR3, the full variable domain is KAGVTQTPRYLIKTRGQQVTLSCSPISGHRSVSWYQQTPGQGLQFLFEYFSETQRNKGNFPGRFSGRQFSNSRSEMNVSTLELGDSALYLCASSLGLRPNTEAFFGQGTRLTVV.

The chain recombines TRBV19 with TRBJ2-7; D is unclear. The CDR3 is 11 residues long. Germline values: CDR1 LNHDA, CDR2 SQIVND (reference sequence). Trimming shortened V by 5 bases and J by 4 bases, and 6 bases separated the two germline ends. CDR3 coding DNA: TGTGCCAGTAGTCACAGTTACGAGCAGTACTTC. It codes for CASSHSYEQYF.

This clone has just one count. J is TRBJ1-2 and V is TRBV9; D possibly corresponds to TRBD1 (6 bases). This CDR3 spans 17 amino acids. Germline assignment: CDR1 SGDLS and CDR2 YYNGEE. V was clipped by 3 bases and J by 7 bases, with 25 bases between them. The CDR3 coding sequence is TGTGCCAGCAGCGGCGCCGCGGTGACAGGCGCCGCCTTTGGCTACACCTTC. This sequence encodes CASSGAAVTGAAFGYTF.

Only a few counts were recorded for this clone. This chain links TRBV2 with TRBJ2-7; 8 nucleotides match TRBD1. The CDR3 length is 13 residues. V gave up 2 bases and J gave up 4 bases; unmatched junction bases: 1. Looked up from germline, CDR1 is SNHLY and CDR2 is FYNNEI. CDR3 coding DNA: TGTGCCAGCAGTGAACAGGGGGCTTACGAGCAGTACTTC. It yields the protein CASSEQGAYEQYF.

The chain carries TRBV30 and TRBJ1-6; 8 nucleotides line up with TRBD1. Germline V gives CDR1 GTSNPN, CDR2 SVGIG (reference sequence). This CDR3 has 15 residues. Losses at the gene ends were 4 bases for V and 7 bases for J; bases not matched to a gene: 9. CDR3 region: CAWTLWDRRNSPLHF. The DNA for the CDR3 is TGTGCCTGGACCTTGTGGGACAGGAGAAATTCACCCCTCCACTTT.

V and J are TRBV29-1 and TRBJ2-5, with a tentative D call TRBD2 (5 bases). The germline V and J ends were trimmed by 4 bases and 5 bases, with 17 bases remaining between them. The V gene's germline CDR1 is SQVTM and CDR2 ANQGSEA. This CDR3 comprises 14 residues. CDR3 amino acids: CSVGRLWVEETQYF. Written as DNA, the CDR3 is TGCAGCGTTGGGAGGCTCTGGGTGGAGGAGACCCAGTACTTC.

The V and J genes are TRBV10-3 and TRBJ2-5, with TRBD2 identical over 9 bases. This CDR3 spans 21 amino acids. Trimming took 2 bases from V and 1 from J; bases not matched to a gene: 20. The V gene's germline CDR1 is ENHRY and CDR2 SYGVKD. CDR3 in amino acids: CAISEQGPGLAATGFQETQYF. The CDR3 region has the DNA TGTGCCATCAGTGAGCAGGGCCCGGGACTAGCAGCCACCGGGTTCCAAGAGACCCAGTACTTC.

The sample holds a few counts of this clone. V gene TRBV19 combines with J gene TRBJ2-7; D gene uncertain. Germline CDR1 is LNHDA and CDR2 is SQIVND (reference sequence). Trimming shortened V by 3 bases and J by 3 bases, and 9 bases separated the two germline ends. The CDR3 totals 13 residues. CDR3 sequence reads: CASSIKKNYEQYF. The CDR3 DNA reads TGTGCCAGTAGTATCAAGAAAAACTACGAGCAGTACTTC.

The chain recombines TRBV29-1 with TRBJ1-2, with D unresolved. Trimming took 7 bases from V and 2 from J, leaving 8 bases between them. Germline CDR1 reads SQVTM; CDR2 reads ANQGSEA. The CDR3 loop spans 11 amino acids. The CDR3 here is CSATENYGYTF. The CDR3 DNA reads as TGCAGCGCGACCGAGAACTATGGCTACACCTTC.

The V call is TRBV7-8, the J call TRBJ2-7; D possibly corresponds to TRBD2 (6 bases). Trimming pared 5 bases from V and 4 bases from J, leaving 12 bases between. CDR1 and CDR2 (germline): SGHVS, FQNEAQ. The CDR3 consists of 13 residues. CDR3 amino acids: CASSLNRGYEQYF. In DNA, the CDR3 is TGTGCCAGCAGCCTGAACCGGGGGTACGAGCAGTACTTC.

The CDR3, as DNA: TGTGCCAGCAGTGAACCGGGACGGGTCACAGATACGCAGTATTTT. It translates to CASSEPGRVTDTQYF. The chain combines TRBV6-1 with TRBJ2-3; D might be TRBD1 or TRBD2, each matching 5 bases. Germline V gene lookup returns CDR1 MNHNS and CDR2 SASEGT. This CDR3 is built from 15 residues. The V and J ends lost 2 bases and 2 bases respectively, with 11 bases between them.